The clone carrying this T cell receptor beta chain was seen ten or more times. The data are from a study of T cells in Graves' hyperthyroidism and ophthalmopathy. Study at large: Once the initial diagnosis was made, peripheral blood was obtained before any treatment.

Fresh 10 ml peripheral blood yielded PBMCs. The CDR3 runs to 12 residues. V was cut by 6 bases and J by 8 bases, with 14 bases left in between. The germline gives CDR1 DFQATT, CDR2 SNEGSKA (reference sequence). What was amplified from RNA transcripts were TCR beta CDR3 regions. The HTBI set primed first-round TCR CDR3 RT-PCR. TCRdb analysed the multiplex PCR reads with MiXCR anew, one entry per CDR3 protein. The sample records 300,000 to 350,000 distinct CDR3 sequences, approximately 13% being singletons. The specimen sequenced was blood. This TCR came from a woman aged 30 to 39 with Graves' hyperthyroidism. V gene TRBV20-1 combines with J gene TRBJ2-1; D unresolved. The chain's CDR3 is CSATLSGHEQFF. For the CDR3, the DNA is TGCAGTGCCACTCTCTCGGGCCATGAGCAGTTCTTC.